Listed here are 7 T cell receptor beta chains from one sample, sequenced in a study of blood T cell repertoires in COVID-19. Sequencing was performed with immunoSEQ multiplex PCR; in TCRdb, only in-frame clones are kept and a portion is missing. The sample lists about 59,000 clones, 70% to 90% occurring once. Sequenced sample: peripheral blood. All receptors derive from a man in his fifties or sixties with acute or convalescent COVID-19.

The chain is built from TRBV2 and TRBJ1-5, with 8 bases aligning to TRBD1. J was trimmed by 7 bases and V by 4 bases; bases with no gene match: 0. The CDR3 contains 12 residues. CDR1 and CDR2 from the germline V gene are SNHLY and FYNNEI. CDR3 nucleotide sequence: TGTGCCAGCAGTGCAGGGGGCCAGCCCCAGCATTTT. Amino acids: CASSAGGQPQHF. The whole variable domain, remainder taken from reference TRBV2 and TRBJ1-5, is EPEVTQTPSHQVTQMGQEVILRCVPISNHLYFYWYRQILGQKVEFLVSFYNNEISEKSEIFDDQFSVERPDGSNFTLKIRSTKLEDSAMYFCASSAGGQPQHFGDGTRLSIL.

The chain combines TRBV6-1 with TRBJ1-6; TRBD1 agrees at 8 bases. This CDR3 has 16 residues. CDR1 and CDR2 (germline): MNHNS, SASEGT. V shed 4 bases, J shed 4 bases, and the junction held 6 bases outside the gene matches. The chain's CDR3 is CASSALQGEYNSPLHF. For the CDR3, the DNA is TGTGCCAGCAGTGCTTTACAGGGGGAGTATAATTCACCCCTCCACTTT.

This clone was observed a handful of times. The chain recombines TRBV7-8 with TRBJ2-4; 10 positions match TRBD2. Unmatched junction bases numbered 7, after V lost 5 bases and J lost 6 bases. Germline assignment: CDR1 SGHVS and CDR2 FQNEAQ. This CDR3 is built from 15 residues. The CDR3 nucleotides read TGTGCCAGCAGCCCCGAGAGACTAGCGGGAAACATTCAGTACTTC. Its translation: CASSPERLAGNIQYF.

V and J are TRBV18 and TRBJ1-5; D unresolved. This CDR3 is 14 amino acids long. Germline CDR1 is KGHSH and CDR2 is LQKENI. V was cut by 3 bases and J by 3 bases, with 9 bases left in between. The chain's CDR3 is CASSPYKYNQPQHF. In nucleotides, the CDR3 is TGTGCCAGCTCACCTTACAAGTACAATCAGCCCCAGCATTTT.

The V and J genes are TRBV28 and TRBJ2-2; no firm D call. With 5 bases removed from V and 5 bases from J, the gap between germline ends came to 6 bases. Germline values: CDR1 MDHEN, CDR2 SYDVKM. The CDR3 loop spans 12 amino acids. As DNA, the CDR3 is TGTGCCAGCAGTCGGGTGACCGGGGAGCTGTTTTTT. Translating it yields CASSRVTGELFF.

The chain recombines TRBV27 with TRBJ2-3; 7 positions agree with TRBD2. CDR3 length: 17 amino acids. V lost 2 bases and J lost 0; bases outside the gene matches: 8. Per the germline V gene, CDR1 is MNHEY and CDR2 is SMNVEV (reference sequence). The CDR3 loop reads CASSLRGELSSTDTQYF. DNA for the CDR3: TGTGCCAGCAGTTTACGGGGGGAGCTTTCTAGCACAGATACGCAGTATTTT.

Here the CDR3 reads CASSDQLGTDMNTEAFF. The CDR3, as DNA: TGTGCCAGCAGTGACCAATTAGGGACAGATATGAACACTGAAGCTTTCTTT. J is TRBJ1-1 and V is TRBV2; the match to TRBD1 covers 7 bases. Per germline, CDR1 SNHLY and CDR2 FYNNEI. The CDR3 is made up of 17 amino acids. The V gene end was trimmed by 3 bases and the J gene end by 0 bases; junction bases not matched to a gene: 10.